This passage covers 9 T cell receptor beta chains from one sample sequenced in a study of T cells after yellow fever vaccination. TCRdb recomputed calls from the 5' RACE reads with MiXCR, one row per CDR3 protein. The table has 310,000 or so distinct CDR3 sequences, around 6.8% seen once. This material consisted of PBMCs, taken 35 to 50 days after the first yellow fever vaccination. These receptors all stem from a man aged 18 to 30 who received the YFV17D yellow fever vaccine.

V usage is TRBV5-4 and J usage is TRBJ2-7, with D perhaps assigned TRBD1 or TRBD2 (5 bases each). The CDR3 consists of 14 residues. The ends were cut back, 0 bases at V and 4 bases at J, with 11 bases in the middle. Looked up from germline, CDR1 is SGHNT and CDR2 is YYREEE (reference sequence). The CDR3 spells CASSLAPGAYEQYV. As DNA, the CDR3 is TGTGCCAGCAGCTTGGCCCCCGGGGCTTACGAGCAGTACGTC.

This clonotype was counted between two and nine times. The chain links TRBV20-1 to TRBJ2-7; D perhaps matches TRBD1 (5 bases). CDR1 is DFQATT, CDR2 SNEGSKA, per germline (reference sequence). Trimming shortened V by 3 bases and J by 3 bases, and 12 bases separated the two germline ends. The CDR3 totals 13 residues. The CDR3 reads CSARPQGYYEQYF. CDR3 coding DNA: TGCAGTGCTAGGCCGCAGGGCTACTACGAGCAGTACTTC.

Only a few counts were recorded for this clonotype. The chain carries TRBV24-1 and TRBJ2-5, with 9 bases aligning to TRBD1. The CDR3 runs 13 residues. In germline, CDR1 is KGHDR, CDR2 SFDVKD. Trimming at V came to 11 bases and at J to 6 bases, leaving 9 bases not matched to a gene. The CDR3 DNA is TGTGCCAGCGGGACAGGGACGGATCAGACCCAGTACTTC. This codes for CASGTGTDQTQYF.

A few counts support this clonotype. The rearrangement joins TRBV6-5 to TRBJ2-1, with 9 positions matching TRBD1. The V segment lost 2 bases and the J segment 8 bases; nucleotides outside the gene matches: 7. Germline V gene lookup returns CDR1 MNHEY and CDR2 SVGAGI. The CDR3 loop spans 15 amino acids. CDR3 sequence: CASSYAGTGTHEQFF. CDR3 bases: TGTGCCAGCAGTTACGCCGGGACAGGGACCCATGAGCAGTTCTTC.

This clonotype appeared many times. The chain combines TRBV6-1 with TRBJ1-3; D uncertain. Trimming removed 6 bases at V and 3 bases at J, with 9 bases between. The CDR3 length is 13 residues. Germline V gene lookup returns CDR1 MNHNS and CDR2 SASEGT. The CDR3 nucleotides are TGTGCCAGCAGAACAGAGAGTGGAAACACCATATATTTT. Translation: CASRTESGNTIYF.

This clonotype occurred many times. V usage is TRBV5-5 and J usage is TRBJ2-5, with a tentative D call TRBD2 (5 bases). V gave up 3 bases and J gave up 5 bases, with 11 bases separating them. This CDR3 spans 13 amino acids. Per the germline V gene, CDR1 is SGHKS and CDR2 is YYEKEE (reference sequence). CDR3 sequence reads: CASSSPGSETQYF. The CDR3 nucleotides are TGTGCCAGCAGCTCCCCGGGGTCCGAGACCCAGTACTTC.

This clonotype was seen at least ten times. V and J are TRBV12-3 or TRBV12-4 and TRBJ1-2, with D perhaps TRBD1 (5 bases). V was shortened by 2 bases and J by 4 bases, with 14 bases between the two germline ends. The CDR3 spans 15 residues. Here the CDR3 reads CASSLSRQGLYGYTF. CDR3 nucleotides: TGTGCCAGCAGTTTAAGTCGCCAGGGCCTCTATGGCTACACCTTC.

This clonotype was seen a few times. This chain links TRBV6-5 with TRBJ2-1; D remains ambiguous. CDR1 is MNHEY and CDR2 is SVGAGI in the germline V gene. V lost 4 bases and J 1 base, leaving 8 bases between the germline ends. The CDR3 consists of 14 residues. This CDR3 reads CASSSSISYNEQFF. The CDR3 DNA sequence: TGTGCCAGCAGTTCGTCGATATCCTACAATGAGCAGTTCTTC.

The V gene is TRBV7-2, the J gene TRBJ2-6, with D possibly matching TRBD1 (6 bases). The germline gives CDR1 SGHTA, CDR2 FQGNSA. Trimming stripped 5 bases from V and 2 bases from J, with 7 bases between. There are 14 residues in the CDR3. CDR3 coding DNA: TGTGCCAGCAGCGACAGGCCTGGGGCCAACGTCCTGACTTTC. Its protein product is CASSDRPGANVLTF.